The 27 T cell receptor beta chains listed next were all sequenced from one sample in a study of OX40 agonist ivuxolimab in advanced cancers. Clones were read by immunoSEQ multiplex PCR, and TCRdb kept only the in-frame ones, dropping some. Here the sample spans approximately 62,000 clones, roughly 87% being singletons. Source: CD4+ or CD8+ T cells sorted from blood, taken in a trial of the OX40 agonist ivuxolimab. Receptors were obtained from an adult with an advanced solid tumor such as melanoma, head and neck, liver or kidney cancer.

By frequency in the sample, this clone is medium-sized. The chain combines TRBV6-4 with TRBJ2-2; 8 bases fit TRBD1. The V gene's germline CDR1 is MRHNA and CDR2 SNTAGT. The V segment lost 5 bases and the J segment 4 bases; nucleotides outside the gene matches: 3. This CDR3 region has 14 residues. The CDR3 loop reads CASSPGTGTGELFF. The CDR3 DNA reads TGTGCCAGCAGTCCCGGGACAGGCACCGGGGAGCTGTTTTTT.

The chain carries TRBV11-2 and TRBJ2-1, with D tentatively TRBD2 (5 bases). Germline values: CDR1 SGHAT, CDR2 FQNNGV. V lost 1 base and J 3 bases, leaving 10 bases between the germline ends. This CDR3 comprises 15 residues. The CDR3 DNA sequence: TGTGCCAGCAGCTTAGGGGAGTACCTCTACAATGAGCAGTTCTTC. It translates to CASSLGEYLYNEQFF.

The chain has TRBV5-8 and TRBJ2-3; the D gene is possibly TRBD2 (5 bases). Trimming stripped 2 bases from V and 0 bases from J, with 13 bases between. CDR1 and CDR2 from the germline V gene are SGHTS and YDEGEE. This CDR3 comprises 16 residues. CDR3 sequence (DNA): TGTGCCAGCAGCTTTGGTACAGCGGCTAGCACAGATACGCAGTATTTT. Translated: CASSFGTAASTDTQYF. Full variable domain (remainder filled in from reference TRBV5-8 and TRBJ2-3): EAGVTQSPTHLIKTRGQQATLRCSPISGHTSVYWYQQALGLGLQFLLWYDEGEERNRGNFPPRFSGRQFPNYSSELNVNALELEDSALYLCASSFGTAASTDTQYFGPGTRLTVL.

The chain couples TRBV10-3 to TRBJ2-3; the match to TRBD2 covers 7 bases. The CDR3 has 19 amino acids. Germline V gives CDR1 ENHRY, CDR2 SYGVKD. J gave up 4 bases and V 2 bases, and 18 bases lay outside the gene matches. The CDR3 here is CAISERDGGGGRGSDTQYF. The CDR3 nucleotides are TGTGCCATCAGTGAGCGAGACGGGGGAGGCGGGAGAGGATCAGATACGCAGTATTTT.

The chain uses TRBV4-1 and TRBJ2-1; D is unclear. The CDR3 contains 16 residues. V lost 2 bases and J 0 bases, leaving 11 bases between the germline ends. Per germline, CDR1 MGHRA and CDR2 YSYEKL. In nucleotides, the CDR3 is TGCGCCAGCAGCCAACTTCCCCAGAGCTCCTACAATGAGCAGTTCTTC. Encoded protein: CASSQLPQSSYNEQFF.

The chain uses TRBV6-5 and TRBJ1-2, with TRBD1 matching 9 bases. Germline CDR1 reads MNHEY; CDR2 reads SVGAGI. V shed 6 bases, J shed 4 bases, and the junction held 6 bases outside the gene matches. The CDR3 is 14 residues long. The CDR3 DNA reads TGTGCCAGCAGGTCCGGGACAGGGCCCTATGGCTACACCTTC. This codes for CASRSGTGPYGYTF.

The chain is built from TRBV6-5 and TRBJ2-5, with TRBD2 identical over 7 bases. The V segment lost 5 bases and the J segment 4 bases; nucleotides outside the gene matches: 10. This CDR3 spans 15 amino acids. Looked up from germline, CDR1 is MNHEY and CDR2 is SVGAGI. The CDR3 nucleotides are TGTGCCAGCAGTCCCACCCCCGGCGGGGGAGAGACCCAGTACTTC. It encodes CASSPTPGGGETQYF.

This clone was picked up one time. J is TRBJ1-1 and V is TRBV7-9; D unresolved. The CDR3 is made up of 13 amino acids. V lost 5 bases to trimming and J lost 0 bases, with 7 bases between them. Germline CDR1 is SEHNR and CDR2 is FQNEAQ (reference sequence). Here the CDR3 reads CASSAPVNTEAFF. CDR3 nucleotide sequence: TGTGCCAGCAGCGCCCCGGTGAACACTGAAGCTTTCTTT.

This clone appeared once. The chain recombines TRBV7-2 with TRBJ2-6; tentatively, D is TRBD2 (5 bases). Germline V gene sequence: CDR1 SGHTA, CDR2 FQGNSA. Trimming pared 1 base from V and 0 bases from J, leaving 10 bases between. The CDR3 loop spans 17 amino acids. CDR3 region: CASSLGVGVSGANVLTF. In nucleotides, the CDR3 is TGTGCCAGCAGCTTAGGGGTCGGGGTCTCTGGGGCCAACGTCCTGACTTTC.

This chain connects TRBV13 to TRBJ2-7; 7 bases match TRBD1. The germline V gene has CDR1 PRHDT and CDR2 FYEKMQ (reference sequence). V dropped 10 bases and J dropped 1; count of bases not matched to a gene: 10. CDR3 length: 14 residues. CDR3 DNA sequence: TGTGCCACGACGCGCAGGGGGTTATCCTACGAGCAGTACGTC. Translating it yields CATTRRGLSYEQYV.

The chain links TRBV7-9 to TRBJ1-2; 9 bases are shared with TRBD1. V was pared by 6 bases and J by 8 bases, with 10 bases of the junction left unmatched. CDR1 and CDR2 from the germline V gene are SEHNR and FQNEAQ (reference sequence). The CDR3 runs 14 residues. Here the CDR3 reads CASSHTGGAEGYTF. The CDR3 bases are TGTGCCAGCAGTCATACAGGGGGCGCGGAGGGCTACACCTTC. The variable domain in full, with the rest retrieved from reference TRBV7-9 and TRBJ1-2, is DTGVSQNPRHKITKRGQNVTFRCDPISEHNRLYWYRQTLGQGPEFLTYFQNEAQLEKSRLLSDRFSAERPKGSFSTLEIQRTEQGDSAMYLCASSHTGGAEGYTFGSGTRLTVV.

In DNA, the CDR3 is TGTGCCAGCAGCAAACTGGGCGAGGAAAAACTGTTTTTT. Translation gives CASSKLGEEKLFF. J is TRBJ1-4 and V is TRBV28; D gene unclear. The CDR3 runs to 13 residues. Germline V CDR1 and CDR2: MDHEN, SYDVKM. Deletions cut 6 bases from V and 8 bases from J, with 13 bases between.

The chain is built from TRBV6-5 and TRBJ2-4; D might be TRBD1 (6 bases). The germline V gene has CDR1 MNHEY and CDR2 SVGAGI. The CDR3 length is 14 residues. V lost 0 bases and J 5 bases, leaving 8 bases between the germline ends. DNA for the CDR3: TGTGCCAGCAGTTACTCGGACAGAGAAAACATTCAGTACTTC. As protein: CASSYSDRENIQYF.

The chain combines TRBV9 with TRBJ1-4; D gene ambiguous. Germline V lookup: CDR1 SGDLS, CDR2 YYNGEE. Deletions cut 6 bases from V and 3 bases from J, with 24 bases between. The CDR3 totals 18 residues. The CDR3 DNA reads as TGTGCCAGCACCCCAGGCGGGGAATACGGAGGGTCTAATGAAAAACTGTTTTTT. Protein sequence: CASTPGGEYGGSNEKLFF.

V is TRBV7-9 and J is TRBJ1-2; D not resolved. The V and J ends lost 2 bases and 6 bases respectively, with 7 bases between them. CDR1 and CDR2 (germline): SEHNR, FQNEAQ (reference sequence). The CDR3 has 12 amino acids. CDR3 DNA: TGTGCCAGCAGCTTAAATCCCAATGGCTACACCTTC. It codes for CASSLNPNGYTF.

The V gene is TRBV6-5, the J gene TRBJ2-3, with a possible D match to TRBD2 (5 bases). The CDR3 has 15 amino acids. The germline V gene encodes CDR1 MNHEY and CDR2 SVGAGI. V lost 5 bases, J lost 0 bases, and 12 bases lay in between. This chain's CDR3 is CASSTGLPSTDTQYF. For the CDR3, the DNA is TGTGCCAGCAGTACGGGATTACCCAGCACAGATACGCAGTATTTT.

The V call is TRBV19, the J call TRBJ1-5; TRBD1 agrees at 10 bases. The germline gives CDR1 LNHDA, CDR2 SQIVND (reference sequence). The CDR3 has 13 amino acids. V lost 10 bases to trimming and J lost 4 bases; unmatched junction nucleotides: 4. CDR3 residues: CATSDRGNQPQHF. CDR3 sequence (DNA): TGTGCCACCTCGGACAGGGGGAATCAGCCCCAGCATTTT.

This sequence joins TRBV27 and TRBJ1-1; 8 bases agree with TRBD1. Per germline, CDR1 MNHEY and CDR2 SMNVEV (reference sequence). The CDR3 has 15 amino acids. V lost 6 bases to trimming and J lost 10 bases; unmatched junction nucleotides: 16. The CDR3 is CASSDRRTGFPLAFF. In nucleotides, the CDR3 is TGTGCCAGCAGCGACCGGAGGACAGGGTTTCCCTTAGCTTTCTTT.

This clone was picked up one time. This rearrangement joins TRBV7-8 to TRBJ2-1; possibly TRBD1 for D (6 bases). Trimming shortened V by 1 base and J by 8 bases, and 18 bases separated the two germline ends. The CDR3 runs 16 residues. Germline V CDR1 and CDR2: SGHVS, FQNEAQ. Here the CDR3 DNA reads TGTGCCAGCAGCTTAGAGGTCAATGGGGGCAGGTATGAGCAGTTCTTC. As protein: CASSLEVNGGRYEQFF.

The chain has TRBV28 and TRBJ1-1; 7 nucleotides line up with TRBD1. The germline gives CDR1 MDHEN, CDR2 SYDVKM. The ends lost 8 bases at V and 6 bases at J; junction bases unmatched: 12. The CDR3 length is 14 residues. CDR3 sequence: CASSYDRVIAEAFF. The CDR3 DNA sequence: TGTGCCAGCTCGTACGACAGGGTCATCGCTGAAGCTTTCTTT.

This sequence joins TRBV29-1 and TRBJ1-2; the D gene is possibly TRBD1 (5 bases). Germline CDR1 SQVTM, CDR2 ANQGSEA. The V gene lost 0 bases and the J gene lost 8 bases, with 7 bases spanning the gap. There are 11 residues in the CDR3. For the CDR3, the DNA is TGCAGCGTTGAAGAGGGGGGAGGCTACACCTTC. Its translation: CSVEEGGGYTF.

The rearrangement uses TRBV4-2 and TRBJ2-2, with D maybe TRBD1 (5 bases). The CDR3 runs 15 residues. Germline V gene lookup returns CDR1 LGHNA and CDR2 YNFKEQ. The V end was cut by 0 bases, the J end by 0 bases, with 5 bases between. The CDR3 here is CASSQEQANTGELFF. Written as DNA, the CDR3 is TGTGCCAGCAGCCAAGAACAGGCGAACACCGGGGAGCTGTTTTTT.

The chain carries TRBV5-6 and TRBJ1-2; D gene ambiguous. V lost 0 bases, J lost 8 bases, and 8 bases lay in between. The germline V gene encodes CDR1 SGHDT and CDR2 YYEEEE. The CDR3 runs to 12 residues. CDR3: CASSLGTRGYTF. CDR3 bases: TGTGCCAGCAGCTTGGGGACGAGAGGCTACACCTTC. The variable domain in full, with the rest retrieved from reference TRBV5-6 and TRBJ1-2, is DAGVTQSPTHLIKTRGQQVTLRCSPKSGHDTVSWYQQALGQGPQFIFQYYEEEERQRGNFPDRFSGHQFPNYSSELNVNALLLGDSALYLCASSLGTRGYTFGSGTRLTVV.

The chain has TRBV9 and TRBJ2-1; D is possibly TRBD2 (6 bases). CDR1 SGDLS and CDR2 YYNGEE come from the germline V gene. V gave up 3 bases and J gave up 1 base, with 8 bases separating them. This CDR3 contains 14 residues. The CDR3 region has the DNA TGTGCCAGCAGCGCGGCGGGGTCCTACAATGAGCAGTTCTTC. Encoded protein: CASSAAGSYNEQFF. Drawing the rest from reference TRBV9 and TRBJ2-1, the complete variable domain is DSGVTQTPKHLITATGQRVTLRCSPRSGDLSVYWYQQSLDQGLQFLIQYYNGEERAKGNILERFSAQQFPDLHSELNLSSLELGDSALYFCASSAAGSYNEQFFGPGTRLTVL.

The chain couples TRBV7-9 to TRBJ2-1, with unresolved D. CDR3 size: 12 residues. Germline CDR1 reads SEHNR; CDR2 reads FQNEAQ (reference sequence). V lost 7 bases, J lost 6 bases, and 10 bases lay in between. The CDR3 nucleotides are TGTGCCAGCACCCGCGGCCCCAATGAGCAGTTCTTC. It translates to CASTRGPNEQFF.

This chain connects TRBV10-3 to TRBJ1-2; 8 bases map to TRBD1. Unmatched junction bases numbered 9, after V lost 6 bases and J lost 6 bases. The CDR3 is 14 residues long. The germline gives CDR1 ENHRY, CDR2 SYGVKD. This chain's CDR3 is CAIRIRGRVDGYTF. The CDR3 DNA reads TGTGCCATCAGAATCAGGGGGCGCGTAGATGGCTACACCTTC.

V usage is TRBV19 and J usage is TRBJ1-1; D is unresolved. V lost 3 bases and J 1 base, leaving 3 bases between the germline ends. Germline values: CDR1 LNHDA, CDR2 SQIVND (reference sequence). The CDR3 length is 12 residues. CDR3 nucleotide sequence: TGTGCCAGTAGTATCGGGAACACTGAAGCTTTCTTT. Protein product: CASSIGNTEAFF. The entire variable domain, with the rest obtained from reference TRBV19 and TRBJ1-1, is as follows: DGGITQSPKYLFRKEGQNVTLSCEQNLNHDAMYWYRQDPGQGLRLIYYSQIVNDFQKGDIAEGYSVSREKKESFPLTVTSAQKNPTAFYLCASSIGNTEAFFGQGTRLTVV.